This note documents a single TCR beta chain sequence. This specimen comes from a study of cytomegalovirus exposure and HLA in healthy donors. Study summary: An earlier analysis found fewer than 120 million unique TCR beta sequences from about 190 million T cells. Ancestry clustering placed around 80% of about 400 genotyped donors in the Caucasian-associated cluster.

Losses at the gene ends were 1 base for V and 7 bases for J; bases not matched to a gene: 10. Germline loops: CDR1 SGHVS, CDR2 FQNEAQ. The CDR3 covers 15 residues. With 60 Vbeta and 13 Jbeta primers, the PCR was carried out. Authors' analysis steps: In a later analysis, about 9.9 million of 75 million to 85 million unique beta chains occurred in at least two donors. Sequencing used immunoSEQ multiplex PCR; TCRdb keeps in-frame clones, though not all of them. The DNA gave D and trimming, while V, J and clone size come from that table. The repertoire holds over 200,000 clones, with approximately 78% as singletons.

The receptor comes from a male donor in good health and CMV-seronegative. The chain couples TRBV7-8 to TRBJ2-7; TRBD2 agrees at 7 bases. Sequencing was performed on PBMCs. The CDR3 reads CASSLEPTSLGEQYF. CDR3 DNA sequence: TGTGCCAGCAGCTTAGAACCGACTAGCCTGGGTGAGCAGTACTTC.